The entry below gives a single TCR beta chain sequence along with its context. Its antigen is still unknown. The sample originates from a study of blood T cells in healthy people across ages. The study, taken as a whole, reports: With donor CMV status unknown, expanded clonotype changes were possibly confounded. Older individuals had lower TCR beta diversity per million T cells (the decline was roughly linear).

Germline CDR1 is MNHEY and CDR2 is SVGEGT. There are 15 residues in the CDR3. V was clipped by 6 bases and J by 7 bases, with 20 bases between them. The second PCR ran about 6 to 12 cycles with a sample-barcoded 5' primer and J-beta primers. TCRdb ran MiXCR on the 5' RACE reads and lists one entry per CDR3 protein. The sample lists fewer than 900,000 distinct CDR3 sequences; over 45% were seen once. The TCR was taken from a woman aged 55 to 70 in good health. Sequencing input: blood. V and J are TRBV6-2 or TRBV6-3 and TRBJ2-3; D is unclear. CDR3 in amino acids: CASSPPSGPVYTQYF. The CDR3 coding sequence is TGTGCCAGCAGCCCGCCTTCGGGTCCGGTTTATACGCAGTATTTT.